Sequencing of this T cell receptor (beta chain) was carried out in a study of T-cell memory formation after mild COVID-19. At the level of the study: Largely donor-specific sequence clusters came from two donors.

TCRdb re-called the 5' RACE reads through MiXCR, storing one row per CDR3 protein. The sample lists 350,000 to 450,000 distinct CDR3 sequences, 13% to 15% occurring once. Findings and caveats of the study: The study found contracting CD4+ clones mainly in CM and EM and contracting CD8+ clones in EMRA.

Details on this clonotype: Its antigen is undetermined.

Germline CDR1 reads SQVTM; CDR2 reads ANQGSEA. Deletions cut 1 base from V and 7 bases from J, with 5 bases between. CDR3 length: 11 amino acids. The sample was PBMCs or a T cell subset sorted from them (not recorded which). V and J are TRBV29-1 and TRBJ1-3, with no clear D. The origin of this receptor is a man between 18 and 29 years old who had mild COVID-19 (a few samples of this study predate the infection). Cell type and time point are not known. CDR3 region: CSVEASNTIYF. CDR3 DNA sequence: TGCAGCGTTGAAGCGAGTAACACCATATATTTT. Complete variable domain (other parts from reference TRBV29-1 and TRBJ1-3): SAVISQKPSRDICQRGTSLTIQCQVDSQVTMMFWYRQQPGQSLTLIATANQGSEATYESGFVIDKFPISRPNLTFSTLTVSNMSPEDSSIYLCSVEASNTIYFGEGSWLTVV.